This is a list of T cell receptor beta chains from one sample in a study of cytomegalovirus exposure and HLA in healthy donors. TCRdb's table, derived via immunoSEQ multiplex PCR, lists solely in-frame clones and lacks some. The table shows about 230,000 clones, with 82% occurring only once. The source material was PBMCs. These receptors came from a middle-aged woman in good health and CMV-seronegative. Both conserved end residues are part of each CDR3. Each record gives: J gene, V gene, clone size, D gene, CDR3 protein, CDR3 DNA. The D gene is left open where the match is weak. Size values are once, few and many counts, or a class for expanded clones, and some rows have none.

J gene: TRBJ1-6; V gene: TRBV30; clone size: .; D gene: TRBD1; CDR3 protein: CACGRQGNSPLHF; CDR3 DNA: TGTGCCTGCGGAAGACAGGGAAATTCACCCCTCCACTTT
J gene: TRBJ2-7; V gene: TRBV5-5; clone size: .; D gene: .; CDR3 protein: CASSGGLLAYEQYF; CDR3 DNA: TGTGCCAGCAGCGGCGGACTTCTCGCCTACGAGCAGTACTTC
J gene: TRBJ2-2; V gene: TRBV11-3; clone size: few; D gene: .; CDR3 protein: CASSSVRGLAGELFF; CDR3 DNA: TGTGCCAGCAGCTCAGTCAGGGGTCTGGCCGGGGAGCTGTTTTTT
J gene: TRBJ1-3; V gene: TRBV29-1; clone size: .; D gene: .; CDR3 protein: CSVGIFRDGGNTIYF; CDR3 DNA: TGCAGCGTTGGGATTTTCCGGGATGGGGGAAACACCATATATTTT
J gene: TRBJ2-2; V gene: TRBV7-2; clone size: .; D gene: .; CDR3 protein: CASSYAGRGGNSGELFF; CDR3 DNA: TGTGCCAGCAGCTACGCGGGCAGGGGCGGAAACTCCGGGGAGCTGTTTTTT
J gene: TRBJ1-5; V gene: TRBV19; clone size: .; D gene: TRBD1; CDR3 protein: CASSRDRASNQPQHF; CDR3 DNA: TGTGCCAGTAGTAGGGACAGGGCTAGCAATCAGCCCCAGCATTTT
J gene: TRBJ1-2; V gene: TRBV7-9; clone size: .; D gene: .; CDR3 protein: CSSSLGRSNYGYTF; CDR3 DNA: TGTTCCAGCAGCTTAGGCCGGTCTAACTATGGCTACACCTTC
J gene: TRBJ1-2; V gene: TRBV5-6; clone size: .; D gene: .; CDR3 protein: CASREGGYGYTF; CDR3 DNA: TGTGCCAGCAGGGAGGGCGGCTATGGCTACACCTTC
J gene: TRBJ2-5; V gene: TRBV7-8; clone size: .; D gene: TRBD1; CDR3 protein: CASSPITGGLQETQYF; CDR3 DNA: TGTGCCAGCAGCCCGATAACAGGGGGCCTCCAAGAGACCCAGTACTTC
J gene: TRBJ1-6; V gene: TRBV2; clone size: .; D gene: .; CDR3 protein: CASRVRPLSYNSPLHF; CDR3 DNA: TGTGCCAGCCGAGTCAGGCCACTCTCCTATAATTCACCCCTCCACTTT
J gene: TRBJ1-1; V gene: TRBV9; clone size: .; D gene: .; CDR3 protein: CASSYRDQDTEAFF; CDR3 DNA: TGTGCCAGCAGCTACAGGGATCAGGACACTGAAGCTTTCTTT
J gene: TRBJ2-4; V gene: TRBV7-2; clone size: .; D gene: .; CDR3 protein: CASSLRGDIQYF; CDR3 DNA: TGTGCCAGCAGCTTAAGGGGTGACATTCAGTACTTC
J gene: TRBJ2-7; V gene: TRBV5-1; clone size: .; D gene: TRBD1; CDR3 protein: CASSPGTAESSYEQYF; CDR3 DNA: TGCGCCAGCAGCCCCGGGACAGCGGAGAGCTCCTACGAGCAGTACTTC
J gene: TRBJ2-7; V gene: TRBV5-6; clone size: .; D gene: .; CDR3 protein: CASSLWGLSYEQYF; CDR3 DNA: TGTGCCAGCAGCTTGTGGGGCCTCTCCTACGAGCAGTACTTC
J gene: TRBJ1-1; V gene: TRBV19; clone size: .; D gene: .; CDR3 protein: CASRQWNTEAFF; CDR3 DNA: TGTGCCAGTAGACAGTGGAACACTGAAGCTTTCTTT
J gene: TRBJ2-3; V gene: TRBV5-6; clone size: .; D gene: TRBD2; CDR3 protein: CASSSLAGPDTQYF; CDR3 DNA: TGTGCCAGCAGCTCACTAGCGGGGCCGGATACGCAGTATTTT
J gene: TRBJ2-3; V gene: TRBV4-3; clone size: .; D gene: TRBD2; CDR3 protein: CASSARGGKTDTQYF; CDR3 DNA: TGCGCCAGCAGCGCGCGGGGGGGCAAGACAGATACGCAGTATTTT
J gene: TRBJ2-7; V gene: TRBV6-5; clone size: .; D gene: .; CDR3 protein: CASSYSLETYEQYF; CDR3 DNA: TGTGCCAGCAGTTACTCGCTGGAGACCTACGAGCAGTACTTC
J gene: TRBJ1-4; V gene: TRBV9; clone size: .; D gene: .; CDR3 protein: CASSEGPSFEKLFF; CDR3 DNA: TGTGCCAGCAGCGAGGGGCCTTCGTTCGAAAAACTGTTTTTT
J gene: TRBJ2-1; V gene: TRBV5-1; clone size: .; D gene: .; CDR3 protein: CASSFKGEDEQFF; CDR3 DNA: TGCGCCAGCAGCTTTAAAGGGGAAGATGAGCAGTTCTTC
J gene: TRBJ2-3; V gene: TRBV7-9; clone size: .; D gene: .; CDR3 protein: CSSSLETSTDTQYF; CDR3 DNA: TGTTCCAGCAGCTTAGAGACTAGCACAGATACGCAGTATTTT
J gene: TRBJ2-1; V gene: TRBV7-2; clone size: .; D gene: TRBD2; CDR3 protein: CASSLAWELAGGIEQFF; CDR3 DNA: TGTGCCAGCAGCTTAGCGTGGGAGCTAGCGGGGGGAATAGAGCAGTTCTTC